The clone carrying this T cell receptor (beta chain) was seen a single time. The source of the sample is a study of OX40 agonist ivuxolimab in advanced cancers. The germline CDR1 and CDR2 sequences are LNHDA and SQIVND (reference sequence). Trimming took 2 bases from V and 8 from J, leaving 9 bases between them. CDR3 length equals 13 residues. Libraries were prepared by immunoSEQ multiplex PCR; TCRdb keeps only in-frame clonotypes and omits some of them. The sample consists of about 46,000 clones, 89% of them appearing once. The material sequenced was CD4+ or CD8+ T cells sorted from blood, taken in a trial of the OX40 agonist ivuxolimab. This receptor was obtained from an adult with an advanced solid tumor such as melanoma, head and neck, liver or kidney cancer. This chain connects TRBV19 to TRBJ1-4; D ambiguous. The DNA for the CDR3 is TGTGCCAGTAGTATAAGTACACGGGAAAAACTGTTTTTT. Its protein is CASSISTREKLFF.